One and the same sample provided the 19 T cell receptor beta chains below, sequenced in a study of cytomegalovirus exposure and HLA in healthy donors. A multiplex PCR was run with 60 Vbeta primers and 13 Jbeta primers. The assay was immunoSEQ multiplex PCR, and TCRdb's table has in-frame clones only and misses some. The repertoire holds some 130,000 clones, 65% to 90% seen once, with approximately 2.4% in the top ten. Material for sequencing was PBMCs. Receptors were obtained from a man aged 50-59 years in good health and CMV-seronegative.

The chain carries TRBV7-3 and TRBJ2-1, with D possibly TRBD2 on 6 matching bases. This CDR3 is built from 15 residues. Germline CDR1 SGHTA, CDR2 FQGTGA. Trimming took off 1 base at V and 4 bases at J, with 11 bases between the two ends. The CDR3 coding sequence is TGTGCCAGCAGCTTAATCGCGGGGCCATACAATGAGCAGTTCTTC. Translated, it gives CASSLIAGPYNEQFF.

This clone appeared once. The V and J genes are TRBV2 and TRBJ2-3, with TRBD2 identical over 9 bases. V shed 7 bases, J shed 3 bases, and the junction held 8 bases outside the gene matches. CDR1 SNHLY and CDR2 FYNNEI come from the germline V gene. The CDR3 runs to 15 residues. CDR3 protein: CASTARLAVTDTQYF. CDR3 DNA sequence: TGTGCCAGCACCGCTAGACTAGCGGTAACAGATACGCAGTATTTT.

This clone was counted a few times. The CDR3, as DNA: TGTGCCACCAGCAGAGATCCAAACTATGGCTACACCTTC. Translating gives CATSRDPNYGYTF. V usage is TRBV15 and J usage is TRBJ1-2; D gene unclear. The germline V and J ends were trimmed by 0 bases and 2 bases, with 4 bases remaining between them. The germline V gene encodes CDR1 LNHNV and CDR2 YYDKDF (reference sequence). This CDR3 spans 13 amino acids.

The rearrangement uses TRBV6-5 and TRBJ2-7; 11 positions match TRBD2. J lost 2 bases, V lost 2 bases, and 5 bases had no gene match. The CDR3 spans 16 residues. Germline V gene data show CDR1 as MNHEY and CDR2 as SVGAGI. The CDR3 nucleotides read TGTGCCAGCAGTTACAGGGTAGCGGGGGGGCCCTACGAGCAGTACTTC. Amino acid sequence: CASSYRVAGGPYEQYF.

The rearrangement links TRBV15 to TRBJ2-5; no clear D. Germline CDR1 and CDR2: LNHNV and YYDKDF (reference sequence). This CDR3 has 12 amino acids. The germline V and J ends were trimmed by 1 base and 5 bases, with 5 bases remaining between them. The CDR3 loop is CATSRAHETQYF. The CDR3 nucleotides read TGTGCCACCAGCAGAGCCCATGAGACCCAGTACTTC.

This clone was seen only a few times. This chain connects TRBV29-1 to TRBJ2-7; D is perhaps TRBD1 (6 bases). V lost 3 bases and J 3 bases, leaving 9 bases between the germline ends. Germline assignment: CDR1 SQVTM and CDR2 ANQGSEA. The CDR3 spans 12 residues. In DNA form, the CDR3 reads TGCAGCGTTGACAGGGGTGGCTACGAGCAGTACTTC. This codes for CSVDRGGYEQYF.

This rearrangement joins TRBV9 to TRBJ2-2, with TRBD1 as a possible D gene (6 bases). The germline gives CDR1 SGDLS, CDR2 YYNGEE. CDR3 length equals 15 residues. Trimming took 4 bases from V and 1 from J, leaving 11 bases between them. CDR3 in amino acids: CASSSRDKNTGELFF. CDR3 DNA sequence: TGTGCCAGCAGCTCCCGGGACAAGAACACCGGGGAGCTGTTTTTT.

CDR3 residues: CASSPAIRGTGELFF. CDR3 in DNA: TGTGCCAGCTCACCCGCTATACGGGGGACCGGGGAGCTGTTTTTT. The chain is built from TRBV18 and TRBJ2-2, with a tentative D call TRBD2 (6 bases). Trimming stripped 3 bases from V and 5 bases from J, with 13 bases between. Germline V gene lookup returns CDR1 KGHSH and CDR2 LQKENI. This CDR3 is 15 amino acids long. Filled out from reference TRBV18 and TRBJ2-2, the complete variable domain reads NAGVMQNPRHLVRRRGQEARLRCSPMKGHSHVYWYRQLPEEGLKFMVYLQKENIIDESGMPKERFSAEFPKEGPSILRIQQVVRGDSAAYFCASSPAIRGTGELFFGEGSRLTVL.

The count of this clone is one. The genes are TRBV2 and TRBJ2-1; 8 nucleotides align to TRBD1. The trim removed 6 bases at V and 6 bases at J, leaving 7 bases unmatched. There are 14 residues in the CDR3. Germline values: CDR1 SNHLY, CDR2 FYNNEI. CDR3 protein: CASRGQGSLNEQFF. The CDR3 DNA reads TGTGCCAGCAGAGGACAGGGTTCTCTCAATGAGCAGTTCTTC.

The V and J genes are TRBV5-1 and TRBJ2-7; maybe TRBD2 (5 bases). Per germline, CDR1 SGHRS and CDR2 YFSETQ. V dropped 3 bases and J dropped 4 bases, with 11 bases sitting between them. CDR3 length equals 13 residues. In DNA form, the CDR3 reads TGCGCCAGCAGCTACGGGGTAAGATACGAGCAGTACTTC. Translated: CASSYGVRYEQYF.

The V call is TRBV6-1, the J call TRBJ2-4, with 9 bases matching TRBD1. Trimming at V came to 1 base and at J to 3 bases, leaving 4 bases not matched to a gene. Germline values: CDR1 MNHNS, CDR2 SASEGT. The CDR3 extends over 16 amino acids. DNA of the CDR3: TGTGCCAGCAGTGAAGGGGGACAGGGAGACAAAAACATTCAGTACTTC. Its protein product is CASSEGGQGDKNIQYF.

V usage is TRBV13 and J usage is TRBJ1-2; 9 bases match TRBD1. Germline CDR1 reads PRHDT; CDR2 reads FYEKMQ (reference sequence). The ends lost 4 bases at V and 4 bases at J; junction bases unmatched: 1. The CDR3 runs 13 residues. For the CDR3, the DNA is TGTGCCAGCAGCTCGACAGGGGGCTATGGCTACACCTTC. Its translation is CASSSTGGYGYTF.

V is TRBV4-2 and J is TRBJ2-6; no clear D. Germline V CDR1 and CDR2: LGHNA, YNFKEQ. The CDR3 extends over 16 amino acids. Trimming removed 0 bases from V and 0 bases from J, with 6 bases in between. The CDR3 DNA follows: TGTGCCAGCAGCCAAGAGAGCTTCTCTGGGGCCAACGTCCTGACTTTC. It yields the protein CASSQESFSGANVLTF.

This clone came up many times. The chain recombines TRBV19 with TRBJ1-6; TRBD1 matches at 8 bases. Germline-derived CDR1 and CDR2 are LNHDA and SQIVND (reference sequence). V shed 7 bases, J shed 10 bases, and the junction held 12 bases outside the gene matches. This CDR3 is built from 15 residues. This CDR3 reads CASTFSTGVGSPLHF. The CDR3 DNA reads TGTGCCAGTACCTTCTCGACAGGGGTAGGATCACCCCTCCACTTT.

This chain connects TRBV7-8 to TRBJ2-1; 8 nucleotides agree with TRBD1. The CDR3 consists of 16 residues. The J segment lost 7 bases and the V segment lost 5 bases, leaving 13 bases of the junction unmatched. CDR1 and CDR2 from the germline V gene are SGHVS and FQNEAQ. The CDR3 DNA reads TGTGCCAGCAGCCCGACAAGGACAGGGTCGGTAAATGAGCAGTTCTTC. Translating gives CASSPTRTGSVNEQFF.

The rearrangement links TRBV30 to TRBJ1-6; D ambiguous. Trimming cost V 0 bases and J 0 bases, with 6 bases left between them. Germline CDR1 GTSNPN, CDR2 SVGIG (reference sequence). The length of the CDR3 is 15 residues. CDR3 nucleotide sequence: TGTGCCTGGAGTGTACTGAGCTCCTATAATTCACCCCTCCACTTT. It specifies CAWSVLSSYNSPLHF.

The J gene is TRBJ2-5, the V gene TRBV30, with 7 bases that match TRBD1. J was trimmed by 11 bases and V by 7 bases; bases with no gene match: 10. Germline V gene data show CDR1 as GTSNPN and CDR2 as SVGIG (reference sequence). This CDR3 region has 11 residues. Here the CDR3 reads CAFEGAGEQYF. CDR3 DNA sequence: TGTGCCTTTGAGGGGGCTGGTGAGCAGTACTTC. Combining the CDR3 with reference TRBV30 and TRBJ2-5 gives the whole variable domain SQTIHQWPATLVQPVGSPLSLECTVEGTSNPNLYWYRQAAGRGLQLLFYSVGIGQISSEVPQNLSASRPQDRQFILSSKKLLLSDSGFYLCAFEGAGEQYFGPGTRLLVL.

J is TRBJ1-1 and V is TRBV5-4, with TRBD1 as a possible D gene (5 bases). The CDR3 has 16 amino acids. Germline V gives CDR1 SGHNT, CDR2 YYREEE (reference sequence). With 3 bases removed from V and 5 bases from J, the gap between germline ends came to 20 bases. CDR3 residues: CASSWTGQGRGTEAFF. Here the CDR3 DNA reads TGTGCCAGCAGCTGGACCGGCCAGGGAAGGGGAACTGAAGCTTTCTTT.

The chain joins TRBV27 to TRBJ2-7; weak D call: TRBD1 (6 bases). The CDR3 loop spans 14 amino acids. Germline values: CDR1 MNHEY, CDR2 SMNVEV (reference sequence). The V gene lost 5 bases and the J gene lost 2 bases, with 13 bases spanning the gap. CDR3 protein: CASSPGTQTYEQYF. CDR3 bases: TGTGCCAGCAGTCCCGGGACACAGACCTACGAGCAGTACTTC.